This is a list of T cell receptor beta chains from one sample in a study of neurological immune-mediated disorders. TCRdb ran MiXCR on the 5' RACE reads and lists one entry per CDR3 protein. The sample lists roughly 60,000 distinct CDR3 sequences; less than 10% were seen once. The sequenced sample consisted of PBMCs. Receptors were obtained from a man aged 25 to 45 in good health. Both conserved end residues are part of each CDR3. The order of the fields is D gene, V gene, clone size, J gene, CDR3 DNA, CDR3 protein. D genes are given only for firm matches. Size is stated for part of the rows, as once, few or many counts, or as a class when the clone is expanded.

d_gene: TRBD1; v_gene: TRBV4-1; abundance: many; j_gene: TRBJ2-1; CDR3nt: TGCGCCAGCAGCCAGCTGGGACAGACCTCCCGGAATGAGCAGTTCTTC; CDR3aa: CASSQLGQTSRNEQFF
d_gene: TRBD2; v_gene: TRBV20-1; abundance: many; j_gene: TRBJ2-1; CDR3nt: TGCAGTGCTGACAATAGCGGGAGAGGGTATGAGCAGTTCTTC; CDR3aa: CSADNSGRGYEQFF
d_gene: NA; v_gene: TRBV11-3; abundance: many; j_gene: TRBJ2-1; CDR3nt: TGTGCCAGCAGCTCCTGGGACAATGAGCAGTTCTTC; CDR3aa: CASSSWDNEQFF
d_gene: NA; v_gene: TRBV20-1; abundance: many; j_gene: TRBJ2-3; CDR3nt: TGCAGTGCTAGAGACCCCAACAACGGCATAGGGTTCGACACAGATACGCAGTATTTT; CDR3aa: CSARDPNNGIGFDTDTQYF
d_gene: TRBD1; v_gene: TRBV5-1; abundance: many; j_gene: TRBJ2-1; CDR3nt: TGCGCCAGCAGCTTGCGGGACAGCTCCTACAATGAGCAGTTCTTC; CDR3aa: CASSLRDSSYNEQFF
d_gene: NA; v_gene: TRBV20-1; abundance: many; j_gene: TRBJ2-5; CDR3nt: TGCAGTGCAACGGGACTGGAGCAAGAGACCCAGTACTTC; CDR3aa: CSATGLEQETQYF
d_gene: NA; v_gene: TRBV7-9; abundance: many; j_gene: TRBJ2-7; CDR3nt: TGTGCCAGCAGCTTGGTGTCTAACAGGGCAATCCGACCCTATCGGGAGCAGTACTTC; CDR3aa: CASSLVSNRAIRPYREQYF
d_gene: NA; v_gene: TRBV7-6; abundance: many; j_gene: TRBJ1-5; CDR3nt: TGTGCCAGCAGCCCGGTTGGGGGAAGAGGGAATCAGCCCCAGCATTTT; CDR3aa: CASSPVGGRGNQPQHF
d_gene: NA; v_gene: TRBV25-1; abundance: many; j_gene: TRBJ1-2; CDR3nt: TGTGCCAGCAGTGCGGGGAGCTATGGCTACACCTTC; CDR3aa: CASSAGSYGYTF
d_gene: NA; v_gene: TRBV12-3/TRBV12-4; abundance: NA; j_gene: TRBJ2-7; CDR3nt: TGTGCCAGCAGTTTTGGCGGGATTTCCTACGAGCAGTACTTC; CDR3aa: CASSFGGISYEQYF
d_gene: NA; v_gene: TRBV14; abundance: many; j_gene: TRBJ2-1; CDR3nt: TGTGCCAGCAGCCGCGGTGTCCGCCGAGGTTCCTCCAATGAGCAGTTCTTC; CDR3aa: CASSRGVRRGSSNEQFF
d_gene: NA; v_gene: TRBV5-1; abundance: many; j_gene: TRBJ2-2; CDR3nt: TGCGCCAGCAGCTTGAGTGGCATAGCGTACAGAGCGAACACCGGGGAGCTGTTTTTT; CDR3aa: CASSLSGIAYRANTGELFF
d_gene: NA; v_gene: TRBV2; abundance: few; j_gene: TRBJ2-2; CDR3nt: TGTGCCAGCAGTATAGGGAGCCCCAACACCGGGGAGCTGTTTTTT; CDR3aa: CASSIGSPNTGELFF
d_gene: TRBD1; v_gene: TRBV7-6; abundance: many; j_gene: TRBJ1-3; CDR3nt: TGTGCCAGCAGCTTCGGACAGGGGTTTGGAAACACCATATATTTT; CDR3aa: CASSFGQGFGNTIYF
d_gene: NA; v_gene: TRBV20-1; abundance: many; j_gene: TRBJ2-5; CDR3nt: TGCAGTGCCAGCATTAGGGGCGCGGAGACCCAGTACTTC; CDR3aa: CSASIRGAETQYF
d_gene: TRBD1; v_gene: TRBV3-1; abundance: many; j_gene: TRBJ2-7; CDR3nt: TGTGCCAGCAGCCCTTCCGGACAGGGTTTTCACGAGCAGTACTTC; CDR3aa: CASSPSGQGFHEQYF
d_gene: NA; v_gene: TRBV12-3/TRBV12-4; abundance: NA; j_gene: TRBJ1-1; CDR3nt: TGTGCCAGCAGTTTAGAGGGTACGGTGGGCACTGAAGCTTTCTTT; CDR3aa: CASSLEGTVGTEAFF
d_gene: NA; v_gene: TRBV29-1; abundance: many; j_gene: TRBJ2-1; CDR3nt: TGCAGCGCATCGGGGGGCGCGGGTTACAATGAGCAGTTCTTC; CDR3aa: CSASGGAGYNEQFF
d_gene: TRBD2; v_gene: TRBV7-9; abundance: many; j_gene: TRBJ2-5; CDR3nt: TGTGCCAGCAGCTTAGCCCCCGGGCTAGCGGTGGAGACCCAGTACTTC; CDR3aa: CASSLAPGLAVETQYF
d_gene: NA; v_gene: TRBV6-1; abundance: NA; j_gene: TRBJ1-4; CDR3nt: TGTGCCAGCAGACCATCGGGAGAAAAACTGTTTTTT; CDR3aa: CASRPSGEKLFF
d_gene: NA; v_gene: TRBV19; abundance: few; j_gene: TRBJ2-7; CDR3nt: TGTGCCAGTAGTATGCAGGGAATGGCCTACGAGCAGTACTTC; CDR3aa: CASSMQGMAYEQYF
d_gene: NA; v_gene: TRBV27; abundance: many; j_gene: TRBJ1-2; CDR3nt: TGTGCCAGCAGTATGACGGGTCCTAACTATGGCTACACCTTC; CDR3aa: CASSMTGPNYGYTF
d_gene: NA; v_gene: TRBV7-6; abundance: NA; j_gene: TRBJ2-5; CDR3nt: TGTGCCAGCGGGAACTTCCGCGGCGGGACGGTCCAAGAGACCCAGTACTTC; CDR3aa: CASGNFRGGTVQETQYF
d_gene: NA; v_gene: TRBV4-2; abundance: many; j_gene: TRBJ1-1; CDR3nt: TGTGCCAGCAGCCCAAACGTGGGGGAGGCTTTCTTT; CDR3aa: CASSPNVGEAFF
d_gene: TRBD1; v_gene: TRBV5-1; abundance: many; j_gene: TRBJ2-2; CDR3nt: TGCGCCAGCAGCCCGGAGGCAGGGGGCACCGGGGAGCTGTTTTTT; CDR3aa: CASSPEAGGTGELFF
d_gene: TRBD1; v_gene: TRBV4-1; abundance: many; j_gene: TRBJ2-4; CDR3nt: TGCGCCAGCAGCCAAGATAGACCAGGGGGTGCCAAAAACATTCAGTACTTC; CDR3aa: CASSQDRPGGAKNIQYF
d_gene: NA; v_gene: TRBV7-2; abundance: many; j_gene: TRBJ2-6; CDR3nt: TGTGCCAGCAGCTTAGCCGGGAGTCAGAACTCTGGGGCCAACGTCCTGACTTTC; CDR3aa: CASSLAGSQNSGANVLTF
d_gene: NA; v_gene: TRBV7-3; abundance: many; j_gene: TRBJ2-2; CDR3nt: TGTGCCAGCAGCTTAGGCTCGAACACCGGGGAGCTGTTTTTT; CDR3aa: CASSLGSNTGELFF
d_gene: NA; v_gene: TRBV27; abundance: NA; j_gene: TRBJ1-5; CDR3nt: TGTGCCAGCAGTACCCTTTCCCCCGTCGGCGAGCCCCTACATTTT; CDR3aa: CASSTLSPVGEPLHF
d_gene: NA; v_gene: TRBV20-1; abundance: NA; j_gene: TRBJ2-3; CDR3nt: TGCAGTGAAAGGAGCTGGAGCTTGGATACGCAGTATTTT; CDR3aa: CSERSWSLDTQYF
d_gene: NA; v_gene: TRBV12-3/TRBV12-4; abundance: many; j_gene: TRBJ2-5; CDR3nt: TGTGCCAGCAGCCCGGGCGCAAGGACAGACTACCAAGAGACCCAGTACTTC; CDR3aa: CASSPGARTDYQETQYF